The entry below gives a single T cell receptor beta chain sequence along with its context. This sample was taken from a study of shared clonotypes between healthy human individuals. Study as a whole: A couple of women and a few men aged 18 to 49 served as donors.

For each subset, genomic DNA was distributed in equal portions over several immunoSEQ plates. TCRdb keeps only in-frame clones here, not all; method: immunoSEQ multiplex PCR. The data show about 2.4 million clones, with over 85% seen just once and 0.36% held by the top ten. Germline CDR1 reads SGHNT; CDR2 reads YYREEE (reference sequence). Trimming left V 4 bases short and J 8 bases short, with 22 bases between. This CDR3 is 16 amino acids long. This rearrangement joins TRBV5-4 to TRBJ2-1; D gene uncertain. The source is a man between 18 and 35 years old in good health. Some clones in this sample may be carry-over from other donors' samples. The sample taken for sequencing was naive CD4+ T cells from PBMCs. Subset described: CD45RA+ positively selected. CDR3 sequence reads: CASSLRRGADGDEQFF. CDR3 sequence (DNA): TGTGCCAGCAGCCTGCGCCGTGGCGCGGATGGCGATGAGCAGTTCTTC.